The entry below describes one TCR beta chain. The CDR3 contains 15 residues. CDR1 and CDR2 (germline): MGHRA, YSYEKL. The V end lost 4 bases, the J end lost 1 base, and 13 bases lay between the germline ends. TCRdb's table, derived via immunoSEQ multiplex PCR, lists solely in-frame clones and lacks some. This sample carries 85,000 to 130,000 clones, about 92% of them seen once, and the ten largest clones take more than 0.95%. The sample comes from a study of T cell changes during pregnancy in multiple sclerosis. The J gene is TRBJ1-2, the V gene TRBV4-1, with D possibly matching TRBD1 (6 bases). The clonotype was recovered from a female donor with multiple sclerosis, enrolled in a pregnancy study. Specimen: peripheral blood, collected in the second trimester of pregnancy. The DNA of the CDR3 is TGCGCCAGCAGCCTGACCCGGGACAATAACTATGGCTACACCTTC. It specifies CASSLTRDNNYGYTF.